This T cell receptor beta chain was profiled in a study of shared clonotypes between healthy human individuals. General study points: The four-donor shared clonotypes exceeded non-shared clonotypes in generation probability, with non-shared ones scoring lower. Sharing of clonotypes among donors was expected to vary with sequencing depth.

On this clone itself: Its antigen is undetermined.

Profiling relied on immunoSEQ multiplex PCR, and the TCRdb table lists in-frame clones only, not all of them. Of about 2.4 million clones listed, approximately 93% are singletons. The germline V gene has CDR1 SGHTS and CDR2 YDEGEE. The CDR3 runs to 15 residues. V trimming: 3 bases; J trimming: 2 bases; junction bases outside the gene matches: 8. Input material: naive CD4+ T cells from PBMCs. Subset noted: CD45RA+ positively selected. The chain employs TRBV5-8 and TRBJ2-7; 7 positions agree with TRBD1. This clonotype was sampled from a man aged 18 to 29 in good health. Some clones in this sample may be carry-over from other donors' samples. The CDR3 DNA is TGTGCCAGCAGCTGGGGACAGAAAGATGCCTACGAGCAGTACTTC. Translated, it gives CASSWGQKDAYEQYF. The complete variable domain, with remaining parts taken from reference TRBV5-8 and TRBJ2-7, reads EAGVTQSPTHLIKTRGQQATLRCSPISGHTSVYWYQQALGLGLQFLLWYDEGEERNRGNFPPRFSGRQFPNYSSELNVNALELEDSALYLCASSWGQKDAYEQYFGPGTRLTVT.